This TCR beta chain originates from a study of cytomegalovirus exposure and HLA in healthy donors. This clone showed up just once. PCR involved 60 Vbeta and 13 Jbeta primers. Profiling relied on immunoSEQ multiplex PCR, and the TCRdb table lists in-frame clones only, not all of them. Here the sample spans over 150,000 clones, over 65% being singletons. This CDR3 contains 18 residues. Germline V gene sequence: CDR1 SGHTA, CDR2 FQGTGA. After removal of 5 bases from V and 3 bases from J, the junction contained 15 bases not matched to a gene. The chain carries TRBV7-3 and TRBJ2-3, with 9 positions matching TRBD2. The sequence was obtained from a woman aged 40-49 years in good health and CMV-seropositive. The sequenced material came from PBMCs. CDR3 residues: CASSLPIGRGGETDTQYF. The CDR3 DNA sequence: TGTGCCAGCAGCCTTCCAATAGGGCGGGGGGGCGAGACAGATACGCAGTATTTT.